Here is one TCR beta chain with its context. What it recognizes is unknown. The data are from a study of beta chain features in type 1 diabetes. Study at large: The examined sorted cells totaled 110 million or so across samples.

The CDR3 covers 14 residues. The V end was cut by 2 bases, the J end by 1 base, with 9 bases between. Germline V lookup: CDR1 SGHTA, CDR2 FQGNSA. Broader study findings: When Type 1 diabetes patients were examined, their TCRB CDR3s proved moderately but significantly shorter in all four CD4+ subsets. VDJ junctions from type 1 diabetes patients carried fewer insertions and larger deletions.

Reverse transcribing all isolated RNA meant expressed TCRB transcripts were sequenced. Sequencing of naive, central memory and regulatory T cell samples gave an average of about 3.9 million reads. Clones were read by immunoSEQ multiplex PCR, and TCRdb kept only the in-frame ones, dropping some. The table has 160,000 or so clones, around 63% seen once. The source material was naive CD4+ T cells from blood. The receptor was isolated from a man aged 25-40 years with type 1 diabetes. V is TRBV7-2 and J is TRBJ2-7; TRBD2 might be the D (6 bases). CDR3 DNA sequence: TGTGCCAGCAGCTTATGGGACTTTTCCTACGAGCAGTACTTC. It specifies CASSLWDFSYEQYF.